Listed here are 16 T cell receptor beta chains from one sample, sequenced in a study of early T cells in non-severe SARS-CoV-2 infection. TCRdb re-called the 5' RACE reads through MiXCR, storing one row per CDR3 protein. Altogether approximately 80,000 distinct CDR3 sequences are present, approximately 11% being singletons, with the ten largest covering 12%. Source: whole blood, taken at baseline. The source is an adult who was a healthcare worker with PCR-confirmed SARS-CoV-2 infection or an uninfected control (not recorded which).

The table lists this clonotype with many counts. This chain uses TRBV30 with TRBJ2-1; unclear D gene. Between the trimmed V and J ends, which lost 0 bases and 5 bases, there was a span of 2 bases. Looked up from germline, CDR1 is GTSNPN and CDR2 is SVGIG (reference sequence). This CDR3 region has 11 residues. Here the CDR3 reads CAWSVDNEQFF. As DNA, the CDR3 is TGTGCCTGGAGTGTAGACAATGAGCAGTTCTTC.

This clonotype was seen more than once but under ten times. The chain employs TRBV6-1 and TRBJ2-3; D ambiguous. CDR3 length: 12 amino acids. Germline assignment: CDR1 MNHNS and CDR2 SASEGT. Trimming shortened V by 1 base and J by 6 bases, and 5 bases separated the two germline ends. The CDR3 loop reads CASSEDSDTQYF. The CDR3 DNA reads TGTGCCAGCAGTGAAGACTCGGATACGCAGTATTTT.

CDR3 in amino acids: CASSLGGLAGSVSIQYF. The CDR3 nucleotides are TGTGCCAGCAGCTTGGGAGGACTAGCGGGGAGTGTGAGCATTCAGTACTTC. This chain uses TRBV5-4 with TRBJ2-4, with 12 bases matching TRBD2. CDR1 is SGHNT, CDR2 YYREEE, per germline (reference sequence). V was clipped by 0 bases and J by 9 bases; unmatched bases: 10. The length of the CDR3 is 17 residues.

The gene calls are TRBV11-2 and TRBJ2-5, with 10 bases that match TRBD1. The V and J ends lost 3 bases and 2 bases, in that order; junction bases with no gene match: 3. The CDR3 is made up of 15 amino acids. The germline V gene encodes CDR1 SGHAT and CDR2 FQNNGV. CDR3 sequence (DNA): TGTGCCAGCAGCTTGACAGGGGGCCGGCAAGAGACCCAGTACTTC. Translated: CASSLTGGRQETQYF.

The J gene is TRBJ2-1, the V gene TRBV4-2, with 11 bases lining up with TRBD1. Trimming removed 4 bases from V and 0 bases from J; junction bases left unmatched: 5. The CDR3 runs 17 residues. Germline V CDR1 and CDR2: LGHNA, YNFKEQ. The DNA for the CDR3 is TGTGCCAGCAGCCTAGAGGGGACAGGGGGCTCCTACAATGAGCAGTTCTTC. Amino acid sequence: CASSLEGTGGSYNEQFF.

The sample holds many counts of this clonotype. This chain uses TRBV7-9 with TRBJ1-1; possible D gene TRBD1, 6 bases. Germline values: CDR1 SEHNR, CDR2 FQNEAQ (reference sequence). CDR3 length: 14 amino acids. Trimming removed 5 bases at V and 1 base at J, with 11 bases between. CDR3: CASSLRQENTEAFF. The CDR3 nucleotides read TGTGCCAGCAGCCTCAGACAGGAGAACACTGAAGCTTTCTTT. The entire variable domain, with the rest obtained from reference TRBV7-9 and TRBJ1-1, is as follows: DTGVSQNPRHKITKRGQNVTFRCDPISEHNRLYWYRQTLGQGPEFLTYFQNEAQLEKSRLLSDRFSAERPKGSFSTLEIQRTEQGDSAMYLCASSLRQENTEAFFGQGTRLTVV.

This clonotype was seen only a few times. J is TRBJ1-2 and V is TRBV7-2, with D possibly TRBD1 on 5 matching bases. V shed 2 bases and J shed 7 bases, with 8 bases lying between them. The germline CDR1 and CDR2 sequences are SGHTA and FQGNSA. The CDR3 runs to 12 residues. The CDR3: CASSLSGPGYTF. The CDR3 DNA reads TGTGCCAGCAGCTTATCAGGGCCTGGCTACACCTTC.

The CDR3 bases are TGTGCCAGCAGCTTAACGACTGCCACTGAAGCTTTCTTT. This translates into CASSLTTATEAFF. This chain connects TRBV7-3 to TRBJ1-1; D call uncertain. CDR3 size: 13 residues. The germline gives CDR1 SGHTA, CDR2 FQGTGA. Trimming removed 0 bases at V and 4 bases at J, with 6 bases between. Full variable domain (outside the CDR3, taken from reference TRBV7-3 and TRBJ1-1): GAGVSQTPSNKVTEKGKYVELRCDPISGHTALYWYRQSLGQGPEFLIYFQGTGAADDSGLPNDRFFAVRPEGSVSTLKIQRTERGDSAVYLCASSLTTATEAFFGQGTRLTVV.

The V and J genes are TRBV28 and TRBJ1-6; D unresolved. The CDR3 consists of 12 residues. The V and J ends lost 5 bases and 7 bases respectively, with 6 bases between them. Germline values: CDR1 MDHEN, CDR2 SYDVKM. For the CDR3, the DNA is TGTGCCAGCAGTCTCGCAAATTCACCCCTCCACTTT. Amino acids: CASSLANSPLHF.

This clonotype was counted many times. J is TRBJ2-5 and V is TRBV28; maybe TRBD1 (5 bases). Looked up from germline, CDR1 is MDHEN and CDR2 is SYDVKM. The length of the CDR3 is 12 residues. Trimming removed 7 bases at V and 1 base at J, with 7 bases between. CDR3 amino acids: CASTDTQETQYF. The CDR3 DNA reads TGTGCCAGCACGGACACCCAAGAGACCCAGTACTTC.

This chain uses TRBV7-9 with TRBJ2-5; tentatively, D is TRBD1 (6 bases). CDR3 length: 14 amino acids. The germline V and J ends were trimmed by 5 bases and 2 bases, with 12 bases remaining between them. Germline V gene sequence: CDR1 SEHNR, CDR2 FQNEAQ (reference sequence). CDR3 nucleotide sequence: TGTGCCAGCAGCGCATGGACAGAGCAAGAGACCCAGTACTTC. Translation gives CASSAWTEQETQYF.

This rearrangement joins TRBV3-1 to TRBJ1-3; D is unresolved. The CDR3 extends over 15 amino acids. Trimming took off 0 bases at V and 0 bases at J, with 6 bases between the two ends. Per germline, CDR1 LGHDT and CDR2 YNNKEL (reference sequence). The CDR3, as DNA: TGTGCCAGCAGCCAAGATGCGGTCTCTGGAAACACCATATATTTT. It codes for CASSQDAVSGNTIYF.

V is TRBV4-2 and J is TRBJ2-1, with D uncertain. The CDR3 runs 14 residues. Trimming pared 8 bases from V and 0 bases from J, leaving 11 bases between. Germline loops: CDR1 LGHNA, CDR2 YNFKEQ. CDR3 sequence reads: CASESASSYNEQFF. In DNA form, the CDR3 reads TGTGCCAGCGAAAGCGCAAGCTCCTACAATGAGCAGTTCTTC.

This clonotype came up many times. V is TRBV7-2 and J is TRBJ1-2; maybe TRBD1 (5 bases). The CDR3 extends over 15 amino acids. V shed 2 bases and J shed 8 bases, with 18 bases lying between them. Germline values: CDR1 SGHTA, CDR2 FQGNSA. The CDR3 spells CASSLQFGRVDGYTF. In nucleotides, the CDR3 is TGTGCCAGCAGCTTACAGTTTGGCAGGGTAGACGGCTACACCTTC. Based on the CDR3 plus reference TRBV7-2 and TRBJ1-2, the full variable domain is GAGVSQSPSNKVTEKGKDVELRCDPISGHTALYWYRQSLGQGLEFLIYFQGNSAPDKSGLPSDRFSAERTGGSVSTLTIQRTQQEDSAVYLCASSLQFGRVDGYTFGSGTRLTVV.

The chain joins TRBV27 to TRBJ2-1; 9 bases map to TRBD1. The V and J ends lost 5 bases and 5 bases, in that order; junction bases with no gene match: 7. This CDR3 contains 15 residues. CDR1 MNHEY and CDR2 SMNVEV come from the germline V gene (reference sequence). The CDR3: CASSPGTGRNNEQFF. Written as DNA, the CDR3 is TGTGCCAGCAGTCCAGGGACAGGGAGGAACAATGAGCAGTTCTTC.

This clonotype was seen ten or more times. The chain combines TRBV6-1 with TRBJ2-1; the D gene is possibly TRBD2 (6 bases). The CDR3 is 14 amino acids. The germline gives CDR1 MNHNS, CDR2 SASEGT. Trimming left V 2 bases short and J 7 bases short, with 12 bases between. This CDR3 is CASSEWDWGNEQFF. DNA of the CDR3: TGTGCCAGCAGTGAATGGGACTGGGGGAATGAGCAGTTCTTC.